Below are 31 T cell receptor beta chains sequenced from a single sample in a study of shared clonotypes between healthy human individuals. Sequenced by immunoSEQ multiplex PCR; TCRdb stores in-frame clones only, minus some. The sample includes 400,000 to 600,000 clones, approximately 94% of them seen just once. Sequenced sample: naive CD4+ T cells sorted from blood. Subset denoted: CD45RA+ positively selected. These receptors were taken from a woman aged 25-40 years in good health.

The chain couples TRBV30 to TRBJ2-5, with a weak D call TRBD2 (5 bases). The J call may be mistaken, given a closer DNA end match to TRBJ2-7. The CDR3 loop spans 15 amino acids. CDR1 and CDR2 (germline): GTSNPN, SVGIG (reference sequence). Here the CDR3 reads CAWSVQSGSSYEQYF. As DNA, the CDR3 is TGTGCCTGGAGTGTACAATCGGGGAGCTCCTACGAGCAGTACTTC.

With regard to this clone: Other DNA sequences within the sample encode an identical CDR3. This chain joins TRBV28 and TRBJ1-2; D unresolved. V was shortened by 6 bases and J by 0 bases, with 8 bases between the two germline ends. CDR3 length: 13 residues. Germline lookup yields CDR1 MDHEN and CDR2 SYDVKM. The CDR3 region has the DNA TGTGCCAGCAGCTCAACAACTAACTATGGCTACACCTTC. It yields the protein CASSSTTNYGYTF.

In its sample, this clone was seen a few times. The J gene is TRBJ1-2, the V gene TRBV6-1; D is undetermined. Germline loops: CDR1 MNHNS, CDR2 SASEGT. Trimming pared 2 bases from V and 4 bases from J, leaving 8 bases between. The CDR3 has 13 amino acids. The CDR3 region has the DNA TGTGCCAGCAGTGAACAACCCATCTATGGCTACACCTTC. Encoded protein: CASSEQPIYGYTF.

The chain carries TRBV28 and TRBJ2-7; possible D gene TRBD1, 6 bases. Trimming took 8 bases from V and 1 from J, leaving 15 bases between them. CDR3 length: 14 residues. Germline CDR1 is MDHEN and CDR2 is SYDVKM. The CDR3 spells CASSGTLKSYEQYF. In DNA form, the CDR3 reads TGTGCCAGCTCCGGGACATTAAAGTCCTACGAGCAGTACTTC.

CDR3 in DNA: TGTGCCAGCAGTTATCAGGACAGGGGTTATAGAGGCTACACCTTC. As protein: CASSYQDRGYRGYTF. The genes are TRBV6-6 and TRBJ1-2, with 9 nucleotides matching TRBD1. Germline V gene data show CDR1 as MNHNY and CDR2 as SVGAGI (reference sequence). CDR3 size: 15 residues. Germline trimming cut 3 bases from V and 8 bases from J; bases unmatched to any gene: 10.

The V and J genes are TRBV9 and TRBJ1-2, with a tentative D call TRBD1 (5 bases). Germline V lookup: CDR1 SGDLS, CDR2 YYNGEE. With 2 bases removed from V and 8 bases from J, the gap between germline ends came to 22 bases. The CDR3 consists of 16 residues. For the CDR3, the DNA is TGTGCCAGCAGCGTCACCCAAATGGGGGGGTCCCACGGCTACACCTTC. The encoded protein is CASSVTQMGGSHGYTF.

V usage is TRBV5-1 and J usage is TRBJ2-7; 9 nucleotides align to TRBD2. The V and J ends lost 4 bases and 7 bases, in that order; junction bases with no gene match: 12. The germline V gene encodes CDR1 SGHRS and CDR2 YFSETQ. The CDR3 is 15 residues long. The CDR3 coding sequence is TGCGCCAGCAGCCTCGAAGCGGGAGGACTTTGGGAGCAGTACTTC. This encodes CASSLEAGGLWEQYF.

This chain connects TRBV18 to TRBJ2-1; 9 bases line up with TRBD1. The CDR3 consists of 17 residues. Germline lookup yields CDR1 KGHSH and CDR2 LQKENI. V lost 1 base to trimming and J lost 4 bases; unmatched junction nucleotides: 8. CDR3: CASSPQPGQGKYNEQFF. In DNA, the CDR3 is TGTGCCAGCTCACCACAGCCGGGACAGGGAAAGTACAATGAGCAGTTCTTC.

This sequence joins TRBV2 and TRBJ1-4, with 11 bases fitting TRBD1. There are 16 residues in the CDR3. The germline CDR1 and CDR2 sequences are SNHLY and FYNNEI. With V trimmed by 3 bases and J by 7 bases, 7 bases remained unmatched. Written as DNA, the CDR3 is TGTGCCAGCAGTGATCCTCCCGGGACAGGGGGTGAAAAACTGTTTTTT. Translation gives CASSDPPGTGGEKLFF.

Concerning this clone: Other DNA sequences from this sample encode an identical CDR3 as well. The CDR3 here is CASSPGGNQPQHF. The CDR3 DNA reads as TGTGCCAGCTCACCCGGGGGGAATCAGCCCCAGCATTTT. This chain connects TRBV18 to TRBJ1-5; tentative D call: TRBD1 (5 bases). Germline-derived CDR1 and CDR2 are KGHSH and LQKENI. This CDR3 is 13 amino acids long. With 3 bases removed from V and 4 bases from J, the gap between germline ends came to 7 bases.

This chain joins TRBV5-1 and TRBJ2-4, with a possible D match to TRBD2 (7 bases). Per the germline V gene, CDR1 is SGHRS and CDR2 is YFSETQ. Trimming left V 3 bases short and J 1 base short, with 14 bases between. CDR3 size: 16 residues. The CDR3 DNA is TGCGCCAGCAGCTGGGGGGGCGACTCGGCCAAAAACATTCAGTACTTC. It encodes CASSWGGDSAKNIQYF. Full variable domain (outside the CDR3, taken from reference TRBV5-1 and TRBJ2-4): KAGVTQTPRYLIKTRGQQVTLSCSPISGHRSVSWYQQTPGQGLQFLFEYFSETQRNKGNFPGRFSGRQFSNSRSEMNVSTLELGDSALYLCASSWGGDSAKNIQYFGAGTRLSVL.

For this clone: This same CDR3 is encoded by further DNA sequences in the sample. This chain links TRBV11-2 with TRBJ2-7; D is unresolved. The V gene's germline CDR1 is SGHAT and CDR2 FQNNGV. The CDR3 is 11 residues long. Trimming stripped 2 bases from V and 2 bases from J, with 1 base between. CDR3 amino acids: CASSLTYEQYF. The CDR3 DNA reads TGTGCCAGCAGCTTAACCTACGAGCAGTACTTC.

The rearrangement links TRBV27 to TRBJ2-4, with 7 bases that match TRBD1. Germline CDR1 and CDR2: MNHEY and SMNVEV (reference sequence). The CDR3 contains 18 residues. With 0 bases clipped from V and 1 base from J, the junction kept 9 bases outside the gene matches. In DNA form, the CDR3 reads TGTGCCAGCAGTTTATCACAGGGGCGGAGGACGGCCAAAAACATTCAGTACTTC. Translating gives CASSLSQGRRTAKNIQYF.

This chain uses TRBV18 with TRBJ1-1, with D perhaps TRBD1 (5 bases). Germline V gene lookup returns CDR1 KGHSH and CDR2 LQKENI. CDR3 length: 15 residues. V dropped 0 bases and J dropped 1 base, with 9 bases sitting between them. The CDR3 spells CASSPPVRENTEAFF. CDR3 coding DNA: TGTGCCAGCTCACCACCGGTCAGGGAGAACACTGAAGCTTTCTTT. Variable domain in full (rest from reference TRBV18 and TRBJ1-1): NAGVMQNPRHLVRRRGQEARLRCSPMKGHSHVYWYRQLPEEGLKFMVYLQKENIIDESGMPKERFSAEFPKEGPSILRIQQVVRGDSAAYFCASSPPVRENTEAFFGQGTRLTVV.

V usage is TRBV4-1 and J usage is TRBJ1-1; D ambiguous. The V end was cut by 0 bases, the J end by 0 bases, with 11 bases between. The CDR3 loop spans 16 amino acids. Germline V lookup: CDR1 MGHRA, CDR2 YSYEKL. The CDR3 loop is CASSQDRAPLNTEAFF. The DNA of the CDR3 is TGCGCCAGCAGCCAAGATAGGGCTCCCTTGAACACTGAAGCTTTCTTT.

The chain couples TRBV11-2 to TRBJ2-7; TRBD1 might be the D (6 bases). Between the trimmed V and J ends, which lost 8 bases and 2 bases, there was a span of 10 bases. Germline V gene lookup returns CDR1 SGHAT and CDR2 FQNNGV. The CDR3 runs to 12 residues. Here the CDR3 DNA reads TGTGCCAGCCGACAGGAGACCTACGAGCAGTACTTC. This translates into CASRQETYEQYF. Based on the CDR3 plus reference TRBV11-2 and TRBJ2-7, the full variable domain is EAGVAQSPRYKIIEKRQSVAFWCNPISGHATLYWYQQILGQGPKLLIQFQNNGVVDDSQLPKDRFSAERLKGVDSTLKIQPAKLEDSAVYLCASRQETYEQYFGPGTRLTVT.

The chain couples TRBV11-2 to TRBJ2-7, with D possibly matching TRBD1 (5 bases). The CDR3 is 15 residues long. V lost 4 bases and J 3 bases, leaving 16 bases between the germline ends. Germline V lookup: CDR1 SGHAT, CDR2 FQNNGV. CDR3 coding DNA: TGTGCCAGCAGCTACTCCGCTAAAGGGGACTACGAGCAGTACTTC. It specifies CASSYSAKGDYEQYF.

This chain connects TRBV10-3 to TRBJ2-2; weak D call: TRBD2 (6 bases). This CDR3 spans 15 amino acids. The germline gives CDR1 ENHRY, CDR2 SYGVKD. The V end was cut by 6 bases, the J end by 7 bases, with 18 bases between. CDR3 residues: CAIRDYEKDRGELFF. The CDR3 DNA reads as TGTGCCATCAGGGACTATGAAAAGGACCGCGGGGAGCTGTTTTTT.

The chain uses TRBV5-1 and TRBJ2-3; 8 bases fit TRBD1. Per germline, CDR1 SGHRS and CDR2 YFSETQ. V shed 4 bases and J 0 bases; nucleotides not matched to a gene: 4. This CDR3 region has 15 residues. CDR3 protein: CASSPGQGSTDTQYF. The CDR3 DNA reads as TGCGCCAGCAGCCCAGGACAGGGAAGCACAGATACGCAGTATTTT.

This clone was recorded once. V is TRBV27 and J is TRBJ2-7; 7 bases are shared with TRBD1. Germline assignment: CDR1 MNHEY and CDR2 SMNVEV (reference sequence). The length of the CDR3 is 12 residues. Trimming took 8 bases from V and 6 from J; bases not matched to a gene: 7. CDR3 loop: CASWTGAGEQYF. The CDR3 bases are TGTGCCAGCTGGACAGGTGCCGGCGAGCAGTACTTC.

The chain links TRBV19 to TRBJ2-2, with D hard to call. CDR3 size: 12 residues. V lost 8 bases and J 2 bases, leaving 6 bases between the germline ends. Germline values: CDR1 LNHDA, CDR2 SQIVND (reference sequence). The CDR3 sequence: CASETNTGELFF. The CDR3 DNA reads as TGTGCCAGTGAAACAAACACCGGGGAGCTGTTTTTT. The complete variable domain, with remaining parts taken from reference TRBV19 and TRBJ2-2, reads DGGITQSPKYLFRKEGQNVTLSCEQNLNHDAMYWYRQDPGQGLRLIYYSQIVNDFQKGDIAEGYSVSREKKESFPLTVTSAQKNPTAFYLCASETNTGELFFGEGSRLTVL.

The chain recombines TRBV6-4 with TRBJ2-2, with 7 bases aligning to TRBD2. CDR1 is MRHNA, CDR2 SNTAGT, per germline. This CDR3 has 14 amino acids. With 5 bases clipped from V and 2 bases from J, the junction kept 2 bases outside the gene matches. CDR3 in amino acids: CASSSGANTGELFF. In DNA, the CDR3 is TGTGCCAGCAGTAGCGGGGCAAACACCGGGGAGCTGTTTTTT.

The chain employs TRBV9 and TRBJ2-6; perhaps TRBD1 as D (5 bases). The CDR3 is 18 residues long. V lost 4 bases and J lost 0, with 17 bases in between. Germline V gene sequence: CDR1 SGDLS, CDR2 YYNGEE. CDR3: CASSPRDSDSSGANVLTF. CDR3 sequence (DNA): TGTGCCAGCAGCCCTCGTGACAGCGACAGCTCTGGGGCCAACGTCCTGACTTTC.

The chain combines TRBV5-1 with TRBJ2-7; no reliable D call. Germline CDR1 and CDR2: SGHRS and YFSETQ. V was clipped by 3 bases and J by 1 base, with 14 bases between them. This CDR3 region has 15 residues. The CDR3 reads CASSYDWPTSYEQYF. In DNA form, the CDR3 reads TGCGCCAGCAGCTATGACTGGCCCACTTCCTACGAGCAGTACTTC. The whole variable domain, remainder taken from reference TRBV5-1 and TRBJ2-7, is KAGVTQTPRYLIKTRGQQVTLSCSPISGHRSVSWYQQTPGQGLQFLFEYFSETQRNKGNFPGRFSGRQFSNSRSEMNVSTLELGDSALYLCASSYDWPTSYEQYFGPGTRLTVT.

The DNA for the CDR3 is TGTGCCAGCAGCTGGACTAGCGGGTCCTACAATGAGCAGTTCTTC. Amino acid sequence: CASSWTSGSYNEQFF. The rearrangement joins TRBV7-8 to TRBJ2-1; 11 bases agree with TRBD2. This CDR3 has 15 amino acids. The V and J ends lost 4 bases and 1 base, in that order; junction bases with no gene match: 0. Germline CDR1 SGHVS, CDR2 FQNEAQ.

This chain links TRBV27 with TRBJ1-4, with a weak D call TRBD1 (6 bases). With 8 bases removed from V and 4 bases from J, the gap between germline ends came to 17 bases. Germline lookup yields CDR1 MNHEY and CDR2 SMNVEV (reference sequence). The CDR3 is 15 amino acids. The CDR3 sequence: CASGTRRDNNEKLFF. CDR3 nucleotide sequence: TGTGCCAGCGGCACAAGGCGGGACAATAATGAAAAACTGTTTTTT.

This chain links TRBV10-3 with TRBJ2-7; 9 bases align to TRBD2. The junction had 5 bases not matched to a gene; V was cut back by 6 bases and J by 2 bases. Germline lookup yields CDR1 ENHRY and CDR2 SYGVKD. CDR3 length: 14 residues. The CDR3 spells CAIRRTSETYEQYF. CDR3 coding DNA: TGTGCCATCAGAAGGACTAGCGAGACCTACGAGCAGTACTTC.

The chain couples TRBV7-3 to TRBJ2-7; 9 bases are a match to TRBD2. V gave up 5 bases and J gave up 5 bases; unmatched junction bases: 7. This CDR3 is 14 amino acids long. The V gene's germline CDR1 is SGHTA and CDR2 FQGTGA. The CDR3 DNA is TGTGCCAGCAGCCCTGGACTAGCGTCCAACGAGCAGTACTTC. Amino acids: CASSPGLASNEQYF.

This chain joins TRBV7-9 and TRBJ1-3, with D tentatively TRBD1 (5 bases). V lost 3 bases to trimming and J lost 15 bases, with 15 bases between them. CDR1 is SEHNR, CDR2 FQNEAQ, per germline (reference sequence). CDR3 length: 12 residues. The DNA of the CDR3 is TGTGCCAGCAGCTTCGGCGGTACAGGAGAATATTTT. Translated: CASSFGGTGEYF.

The rearrangement joins TRBV6-1 to TRBJ2-7, with 13 bases that match TRBD2. V lost 3 bases to trimming and J lost 2 bases; unmatched junction nucleotides: 7. The CDR3 has 17 amino acids. Germline V gene lookup returns CDR1 MNHNS and CDR2 SASEGT. CDR3 in DNA: TGTGCCAGCAGTGACGCGACAGGGACTAGCGGGGCCTACGAGCAGTACTTC. Amino acids: CASSDATGTSGAYEQYF.

The gene calls are TRBV5-1 and TRBJ2-1; TRBD1 or TRBD2 may be the D gene (5 bases each). The CDR3 runs 16 residues. Germline CDR1 and CDR2: SGHRS and YFSETQ. V lost 5 bases to trimming and J lost 4 bases, with 19 bases between them. CDR3 in DNA: TGCGCCAGCAGTATAAATCCCGGGACGCCTTACAATGAGCAGTTCTTC. It specifies CASSINPGTPYNEQFF.